This TCR beta chain was sequenced in a study of CD8 T cells in Susac syndrome. Germline CDR1 reads DFQATT; CDR2 reads SNEGSKA (reference sequence). V was trimmed by 6 bases and J by 8 bases, leaving 22 bases between them. The CDR3 length is 14 residues. Purification of the CD8+ and CD4+ T cells relied on negative isolation, and TEMRA cells underwent FACS enrichment. A note on this clonotype: Its antigen is not known.

Overall study results and limits: The study's TCR sequencing and HLA analysis covered a relatively small number of individuals, and the study acknowledged this.

An input of about 0.45 to 1 ug of RNA was subjected to reverse transcription using random hexamers. TCRdb re-called the immunoSEQ multiplex PCR reads through MiXCR, storing one row per CDR3 protein. Of some 160,000 distinct CDR3 sequences listed, around 95% are singletons. The sample consisted of CD8+ T cells from PBMCs. This clonotype was obtained from a human donor with multiple sclerosis. The chain is built from TRBV20-1 and TRBJ1-1, with unresolved D. The CDR3 DNA reads TGCAGTGCCCGGATTGACGAGGAACCATCCGAAGCTTTCTTT. This gives the protein CSARIDEEPSEAFF.